In this sample, the clone carrying this T cell receptor (beta chain) turned up many times. The data stem from a study of patients and donors after allogeneic stem cell transplantation. The CDR3 is 15 amino acids. CDR1 LNHDA and CDR2 SQIVND come from the germline V gene (reference sequence). V lost 5 bases and J lost 8; bases outside the gene matches: 11. MiXCR, applied by TCRdb to the RT-PCR reads, yields one record per CDR3 protein. The table has 30,000 or so distinct CDR3 sequences, nearly 7% seen once. This TCR was recovered from a human donor who was either an allogeneic HSCT recipient or a stem cell or donor lymphocyte infusion donor (not recorded which). It is not recorded whose cells these are; they may come from a transplant donor. Sequenced: blood, either unsorted or a sorted T cell fraction (not recorded which). The chain joins TRBV19 to TRBJ1-4; 7 bases match TRBD1. CDR3: CASSPRDSRDEKLFF. The CDR3 DNA follows: TGTGCCAGTAGTCCCCGGGACAGTAGGGACGAAAAACTGTTTTTT.